Listed here is a single T cell receptor (beta chain). Only in-frame clones appear in the TCRdb table, and some are missing; sequencing was by immunoSEQ multiplex PCR. The data contain about 23,000 clones, 25% to 30% of them singletons. Specified time point: after neoadjuvant nivolumab, at surgical resection. The sample belongs to a study of neoadjuvant anti-PD-1 for oral cavity cancer. V lost 0 bases and J 2 bases, leaving 9 bases between the germline ends. CDR3 size: 15 residues. Germline V gene lookup returns CDR1 SGDLS and CDR2 YYNGEE. The rearrangement joins TRBV9 to TRBJ2-1; TRBD1 might be the D (6 bases). The sample in question was tumor tissue, obtained after nivolumab (anti-PD-1) treatment. This receptor was identified in a person between 40 and 79 years old with oral cavity squamous cell carcinoma. The CDR3 DNA follows: TGTGCCAGCAGCGTAGGCCAGGGGACCTACAATGAGCAGTTCTTC. Its protein is CASSVGQGTYNEQFF.